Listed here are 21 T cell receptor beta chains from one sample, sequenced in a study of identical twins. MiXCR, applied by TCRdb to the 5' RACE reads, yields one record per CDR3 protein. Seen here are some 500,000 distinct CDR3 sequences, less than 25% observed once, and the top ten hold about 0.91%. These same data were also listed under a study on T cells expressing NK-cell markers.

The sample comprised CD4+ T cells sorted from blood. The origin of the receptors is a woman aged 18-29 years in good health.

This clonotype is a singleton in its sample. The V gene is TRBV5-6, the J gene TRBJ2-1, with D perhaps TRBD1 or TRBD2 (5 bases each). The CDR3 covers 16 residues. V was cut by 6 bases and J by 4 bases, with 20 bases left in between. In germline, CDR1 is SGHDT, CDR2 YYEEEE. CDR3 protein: CASTSEPGLEYNEQFF. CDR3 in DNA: TGTGCCAGCACCTCAGAGCCGGGGCTAGAATACAATGAGCAGTTCTTC.

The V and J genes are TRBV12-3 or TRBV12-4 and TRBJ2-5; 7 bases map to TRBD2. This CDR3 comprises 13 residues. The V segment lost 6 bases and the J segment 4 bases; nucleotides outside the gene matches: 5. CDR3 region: CASSDSGSETQYF. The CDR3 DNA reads TGTGCCAGCAGCGATAGCGGGTCAGAGACCCAGTACTTC.

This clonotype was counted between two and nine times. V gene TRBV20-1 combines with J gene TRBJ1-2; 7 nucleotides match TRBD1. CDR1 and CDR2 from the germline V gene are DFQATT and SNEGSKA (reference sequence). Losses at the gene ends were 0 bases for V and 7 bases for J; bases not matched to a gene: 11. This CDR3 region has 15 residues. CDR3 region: CSARESGQFSRGYTF. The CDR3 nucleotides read TGCAGTGCTAGAGAATCGGGACAGTTCTCTCGTGGCTACACCTTC.

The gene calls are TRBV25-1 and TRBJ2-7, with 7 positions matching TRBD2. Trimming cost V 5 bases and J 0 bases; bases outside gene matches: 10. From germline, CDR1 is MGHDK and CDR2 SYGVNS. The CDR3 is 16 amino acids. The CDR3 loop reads CASSPPGQRGSYEQYF. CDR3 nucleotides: TGTGCCAGCAGTCCTCCCGGTCAGCGGGGCTCCTACGAGCAGTACTTC.

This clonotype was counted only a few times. The chain's CDR3 is CASRRPSVHNEQFF. In DNA form, the CDR3 reads TGTGCCAGCAGACGTCCTAGCGTTCACAATGAGCAGTTCTTC. V and J are TRBV27 and TRBJ2-1; maybe TRBD2 (6 bases). The germline gives CDR1 MNHEY, CDR2 SMNVEV (reference sequence). The CDR3 runs to 14 residues. V was cut by 6 bases and J by 5 bases, with 14 bases left in between.

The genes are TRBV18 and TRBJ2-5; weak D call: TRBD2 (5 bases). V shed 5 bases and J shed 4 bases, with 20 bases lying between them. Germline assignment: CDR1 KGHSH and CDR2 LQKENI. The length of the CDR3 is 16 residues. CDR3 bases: TGTGCCAGCTCAACCAGTGACTACCGATTTGGAGAGACCCAGTACTTC. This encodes CASSTSDYRFGETQYF. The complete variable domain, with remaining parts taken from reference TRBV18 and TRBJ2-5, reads NAGVMQNPRHLVRRRGQEARLRCSPMKGHSHVYWYRQLPEEGLKFMVYLQKENIIDESGMPKERFSAEFPKEGPSILRIQQVVRGDSAAYFCASSTSDYRFGETQYFGPGTRLLVL.

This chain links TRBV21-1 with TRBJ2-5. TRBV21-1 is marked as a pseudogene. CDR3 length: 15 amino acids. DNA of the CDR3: TGTGCCAGCAGCAAAGAGGTCAGAACCCAAGAGACCCAGTACTTC. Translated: CASSKEVRTQETQYF.

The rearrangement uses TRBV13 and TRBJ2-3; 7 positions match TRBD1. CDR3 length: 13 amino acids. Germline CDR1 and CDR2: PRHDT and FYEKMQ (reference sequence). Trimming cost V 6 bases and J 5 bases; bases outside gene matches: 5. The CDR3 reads CASSPDRIDTQYF. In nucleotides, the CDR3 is TGTGCCAGCAGTCCGGACAGGATAGATACGCAGTATTTT.

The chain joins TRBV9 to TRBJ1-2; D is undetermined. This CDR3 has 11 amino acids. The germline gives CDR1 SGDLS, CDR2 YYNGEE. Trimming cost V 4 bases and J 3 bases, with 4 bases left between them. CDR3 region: CASSTDYGYTF. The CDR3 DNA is TGTGCCAGCAGCACTGACTATGGCTACACCTTC.

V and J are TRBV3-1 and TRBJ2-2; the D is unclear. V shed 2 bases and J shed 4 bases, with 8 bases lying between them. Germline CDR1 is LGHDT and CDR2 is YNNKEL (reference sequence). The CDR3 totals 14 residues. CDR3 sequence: CASSQIGGTGELFF. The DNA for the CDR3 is TGTGCCAGCAGCCAAATAGGTGGCACCGGGGAGCTGTTTTTT. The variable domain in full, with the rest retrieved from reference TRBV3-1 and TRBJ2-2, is DTAVSQTPKYLVTQMGNDKSIKCEQNLGHDTMYWYKQDSKKFLKIMFSYNNKELIINETVPNRFSPKSPDKAHLNLHINSLELGDSAVYFCASSQIGGTGELFFGEGSRLTVL.

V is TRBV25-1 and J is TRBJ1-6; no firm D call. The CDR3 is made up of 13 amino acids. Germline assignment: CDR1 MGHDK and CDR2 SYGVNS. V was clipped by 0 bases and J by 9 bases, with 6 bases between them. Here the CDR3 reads CASSEYLSSPLHF. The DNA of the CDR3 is TGTGCCAGCAGTGAATATCTTAGTTCACCCCTCCACTTT.

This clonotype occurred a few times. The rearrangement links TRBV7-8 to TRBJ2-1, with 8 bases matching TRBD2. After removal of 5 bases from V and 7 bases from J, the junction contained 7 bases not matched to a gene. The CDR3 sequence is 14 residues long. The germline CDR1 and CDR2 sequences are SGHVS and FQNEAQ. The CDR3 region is CASSPPGGWNEQFF. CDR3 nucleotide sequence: TGTGCCAGCAGCCCACCGGGGGGGTGGAATGAGCAGTTCTTC. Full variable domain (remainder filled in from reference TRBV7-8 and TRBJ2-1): GAGVSQSPRYKVAKRGQDVALRCDPISGHVSLFWYQQALGQGPEFLTYFQNEAQLDKSGLPSDRFFAERPEGSVSTLKIQRTQQEDSAVYLCASSPPGGWNEQFFGPGTRLTVL.

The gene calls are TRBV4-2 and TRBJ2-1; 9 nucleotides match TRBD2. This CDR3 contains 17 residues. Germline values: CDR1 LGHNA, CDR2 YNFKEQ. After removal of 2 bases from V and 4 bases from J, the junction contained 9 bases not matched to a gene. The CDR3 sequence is CASSQLLAGAPYNEQFF. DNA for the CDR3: TGTGCCAGCAGCCAATTATTAGCGGGGGCCCCTTACAATGAGCAGTTCTTC.

The CDR3 here is CASMNPGNTEAFF. The CDR3 DNA sequence: TGTGCCAGCATGAATCCGGGGAACACTGAAGCTTTCTTT. This sequence joins TRBV25-1 and TRBJ1-1; D call uncertain. Germline CDR1 and CDR2: MGHDK and SYGVNS. The germline V and J ends were trimmed by 7 bases and 1 base, with 10 bases remaining between them. The CDR3 spans 13 residues.

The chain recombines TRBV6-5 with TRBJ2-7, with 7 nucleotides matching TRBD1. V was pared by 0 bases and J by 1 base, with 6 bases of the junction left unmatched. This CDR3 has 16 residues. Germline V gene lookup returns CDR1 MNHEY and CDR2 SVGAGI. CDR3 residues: CASSYSTGTASYEQYF. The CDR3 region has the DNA TGTGCCAGCAGTTACTCGACCGGGACAGCATCCTACGAGCAGTACTTC.

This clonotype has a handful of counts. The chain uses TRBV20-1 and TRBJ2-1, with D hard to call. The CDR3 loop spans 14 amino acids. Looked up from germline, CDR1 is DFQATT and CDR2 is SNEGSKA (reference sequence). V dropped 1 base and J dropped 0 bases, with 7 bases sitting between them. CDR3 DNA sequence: TGCAGTGCTAGAGCGAGAGTCTCCTACAATGAGCAGTTCTTC. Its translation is CSARARVSYNEQFF.

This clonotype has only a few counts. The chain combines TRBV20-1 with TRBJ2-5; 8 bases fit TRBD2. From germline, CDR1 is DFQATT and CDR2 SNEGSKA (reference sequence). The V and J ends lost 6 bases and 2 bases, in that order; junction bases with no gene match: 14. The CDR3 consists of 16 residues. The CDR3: CSARRLTSAGQETQYF. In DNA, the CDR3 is TGCAGTGCGAGAAGACTGACTAGCGCCGGGCAAGAGACCCAGTACTTC.

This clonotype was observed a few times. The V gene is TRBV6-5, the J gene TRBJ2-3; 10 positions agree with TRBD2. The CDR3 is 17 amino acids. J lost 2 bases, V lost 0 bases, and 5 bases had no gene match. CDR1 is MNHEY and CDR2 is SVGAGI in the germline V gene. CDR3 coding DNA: TGTGCCAGCAGTTACTCGTTAGCGGGGGGCCCCACAGATACGCAGTATTTT. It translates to CASSYSLAGGPTDTQYF.

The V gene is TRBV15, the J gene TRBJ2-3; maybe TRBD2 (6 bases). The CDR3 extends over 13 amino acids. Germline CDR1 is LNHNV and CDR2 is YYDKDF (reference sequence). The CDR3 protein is CAMGRGGEDTQYF. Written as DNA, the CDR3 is TGTGCAATGGGGCGGGGCGGGGAAGATACGCAGTATTTT.

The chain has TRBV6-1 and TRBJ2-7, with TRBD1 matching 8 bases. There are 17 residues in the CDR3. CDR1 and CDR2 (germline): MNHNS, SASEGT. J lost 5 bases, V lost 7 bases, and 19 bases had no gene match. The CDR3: CASTERWGLTGGHEQYF. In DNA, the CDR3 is TGTGCCAGCACCGAGAGGTGGGGCTTAACAGGGGGACACGAGCAGTACTTC.

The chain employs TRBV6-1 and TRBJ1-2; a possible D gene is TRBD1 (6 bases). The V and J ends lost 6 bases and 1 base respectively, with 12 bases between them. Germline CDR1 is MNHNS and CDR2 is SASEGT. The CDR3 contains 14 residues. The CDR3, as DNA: TGTGCCAGCAGGATGGGGGGGCTTAACTATGGCTACACCTTC. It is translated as CASRMGGLNYGYTF.